This TCR beta chain was found in a study of blood T cells in healthy people across ages. It was with a sample-barcoded 5' primer and a J-beta primer mix that a second PCR of about 6 to 12 cycles was run. TCRdb recomputed calls from the 5' RACE reads with MiXCR, one row per CDR3 protein. This sample has approximately 600,000 distinct CDR3 sequences; about 54% occur once, and the top ten carry over 35%. Study-wide results and caveats: While age rose, TCR beta diversity per million T cells dropped in a roughly linear way.

The CDR3 spans 16 residues. V was shortened by 3 bases and J by 0 bases, with 14 bases between the two germline ends. On this clonotype: No antigen is known for it.

This TCR was sampled from a man between 60 and 70 years old in good health. The genes are TRBV12-3 or TRBV12-4 and TRBJ1-2, with D perhaps TRBD1 (6 bases). The sequenced sample was blood. The CDR3 DNA reads as TGTGCCAGCAGTTTGGTGGGGGCATTAGCTAACTATGGCTACACCTTC. It encodes CASSLVGALANYGYTF.